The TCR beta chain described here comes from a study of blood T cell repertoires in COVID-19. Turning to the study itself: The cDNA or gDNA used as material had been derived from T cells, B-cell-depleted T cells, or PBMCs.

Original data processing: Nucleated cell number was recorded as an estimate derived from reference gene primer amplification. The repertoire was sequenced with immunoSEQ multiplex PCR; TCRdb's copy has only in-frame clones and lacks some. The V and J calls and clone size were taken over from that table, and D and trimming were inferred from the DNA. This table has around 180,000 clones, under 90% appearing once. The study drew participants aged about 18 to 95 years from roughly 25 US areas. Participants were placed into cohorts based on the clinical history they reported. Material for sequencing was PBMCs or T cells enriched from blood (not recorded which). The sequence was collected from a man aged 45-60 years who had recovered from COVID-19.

CDR3 nucleotide sequence: TGTGCCAGCGCCGGGCTAGCGGGGGTCAATGAGCAGTTCTTC. Its protein product is CASAGLAGVNEQFF. The chain links TRBV6-5 to TRBJ2-1; the match to TRBD2 covers 10 bases. The trim removed 8 bases at V and 6 bases at J, leaving 7 bases unmatched. Looked up from germline, CDR1 is MNHEY and CDR2 is SVGAGI. The CDR3 extends over 14 amino acids.